These 6 T cell receptor beta chains were all obtained from the same sample, sequenced in a study of T cells in localized non-small cell lung cancer. Produced via immunoSEQ multiplex PCR; TCRdb's table is partial and in-frame only. Among tens of thousands of clones listed, approximately 90% were seen once. This sample comprised PBMCs, obtained before any cancer treatment. The origin of the receptors is a man aged 40 to 69 with stage II squamous cell lung carcinoma.

The chain combines TRBV13 with TRBJ1-2, with TRBD1 matching 10 bases. This CDR3 is built from 16 residues. Germline trimming cut 2 bases from V and 8 bases from J; bases unmatched to any gene: 11. Germline V gene lookup returns CDR1 PRHDT and CDR2 FYEKMQ (reference sequence). The CDR3 here is CASSLWTGGNKDGYTF. The CDR3, as DNA: TGTGCCAGCAGCTTATGGACAGGGGGGAATAAAGACGGCTACACCTTC.

This clone is a singleton in its sample. The gene calls are TRBV5-6 and TRBJ1-1; D ambiguous. Germline CDR1 and CDR2: SGHDT and YYEEEE. V lost 1 base to trimming and J lost 5 bases, with 6 bases between them. This CDR3 comprises 12 residues. CDR3 bases: TGTGCCAGCAGCTTGTTAGGGACTGAAGCTTTCTTT. This sequence encodes CASSLLGTEAFF.

This rearrangement joins TRBV5-6 to TRBJ2-1; D is ambiguous. In germline, CDR1 is SGHDT, CDR2 YYEEEE. The CDR3 covers 14 residues. V lost 0 bases and J lost 6, with 10 bases in between. CDR3 DNA: TGTGCCAGCAGCTTGGGTCTGACGGCCAATGAGCAGTTCTTC. Its translation: CASSLGLTANEQFF.

V is TRBV5-6 and J is TRBJ2-1; D remains ambiguous. Germline values: CDR1 SGHDT, CDR2 YYEEEE. V was cut by 4 bases and J by 9 bases, with 8 bases left in between. There are 11 residues in the CDR3. In nucleotides, the CDR3 is TGTGCCAGCAGCAAATTAGGTGAGCAGTTCTTC. This codes for CASSKLGEQFF.

J is TRBJ2-7 and V is TRBV20-1; D assignment may be TRBD1 or TRBD2 (5 bases each). The CDR3 sequence is 11 residues long. Trimming stripped 5 bases from V and 5 bases from J, with 10 bases between. Germline lookup yields CDR1 DFQATT and CDR2 SNEGSKA (reference sequence). The CDR3 DNA sequence: TGCAGTGCTGACGGGGCCAACGAGCAGTACTTC. Protein sequence: CSADGANEQYF.

This clone was observed once. The chain has TRBV28 and TRBJ2-1; 11 positions agree with TRBD2. V lost 9 bases, J lost 5 bases, and 6 bases stayed unmatched. Germline loops: CDR1 MDHEN, CDR2 SYDVKM. The CDR3 loop spans 14 amino acids. The CDR3 region is CASSGRAFHNEQFF. In DNA form, the CDR3 reads TGTGCCAGTAGCGGGAGGGCCTTCCACAATGAGCAGTTCTTC.